This T cell receptor beta chain came from a study of cytomegalovirus exposure and HLA in healthy donors. Study results and limitations: Researchers reportedly found TCR beta sequences accurately predicted most subjects' HLA-A and HLA-B alleles. Overall, about 160 TCR beta chains were annotated as cytomegalovirus-associated.

With respect to this clone: Its antigen is unidentified.

CDR3 length: 19 amino acids. From germline, CDR1 is SEHNR and CDR2 FQNEAQ (reference sequence). Trimming left V 1 base short and J 0 bases short, with 19 bases between. PCR primers comprised 60 Vbeta and 13 Jbeta primers. Assay used: immunoSEQ multiplex PCR; TCRdb lists only in-frame clones, some missing. The sample holds approximately 100,000 clones, approximately 80% seen once. Sequencing used PBMCs. The chain links TRBV7-9 to TRBJ1-3; D unclear. This clonotype was obtained from a female donor in good health and CMV-seropositive. CDR3 bases: TGTGCCAGCAGCTTAGTTCAGGTGGCAGGAATAAGCTCTGGAAACACCATATATTTT. Protein sequence: CASSLVQVAGISSGNTIYF.